The 12 T cell receptor beta chains below were found in one sample sequenced in a study of T cell responses to AZD1222 COVID-19 vaccine. Generated by immunoSEQ multiplex PCR, the TCRdb table keeps only in-frame clones and is missing some. This table has over 150,000 clones, over 75% appearing once. This specimen was peripheral blood, taken on day 0 of AZD1222 vaccination. The receptors originated from an adult in good health.

Here the CDR3 DNA reads TGCGCCAGCAGCCAAGAGTTCGGGCAAACCAGAGGGGGAGCTTTCTTT. This encodes CASSQEFGQTRGGAFF. J is TRBJ1-1 and V is TRBV4-1; D possibly corresponds to TRBD1 (6 bases). The germline V and J ends were trimmed by 0 bases and 10 bases, with 21 bases remaining between them. From germline, CDR1 is MGHRA and CDR2 YSYEKL. The CDR3 length is 16 residues.

The chain carries TRBV4-1 and TRBJ1-2, with D unclear. Germline V gene lookup returns CDR1 MGHRA and CDR2 YSYEKL. CDR3 size: 17 residues. V was clipped by 0 bases and J by 4 bases, with 18 bases between them. This CDR3 reads CASSQEEVGGLTYGYTF. The CDR3 DNA sequence: TGCGCCAGCAGCCAAGAAGAAGTGGGTGGGCTGACCTATGGCTACACCTTC.

The chain links TRBV7-9 to TRBJ1-2, with D unresolved. Germline CDR1 and CDR2: SEHNR and FQNEAQ (reference sequence). This CDR3 contains 13 residues. Trimming took 2 bases from V and 8 from J, leaving 12 bases between them. The CDR3 loop reads CASSLFDASGYTF. CDR3 bases: TGTGCCAGCAGCTTATTTGACGCGTCCGGCTACACCTTC. Filled out from reference TRBV7-9 and TRBJ1-2, the complete variable domain reads DTGVSQNPRHKITKRGQNVTFRCDPISEHNRLYWYRQTLGQGPEFLTYFQNEAQLEKSRLLSDRFSAERPKGSFSTLEIQRTEQGDSAMYLCASSLFDASGYTFGSGTRLTVV.

The rearrangement joins TRBV2 to TRBJ1-2; D gene uncertain. Trimming took 4 bases from V and 4 from J, leaving 10 bases between them. In germline, CDR1 is SNHLY, CDR2 FYNNEI. The CDR3 sequence is 13 residues long. In nucleotides, the CDR3 is TGTGCCAGCAGTGGTTTATTGGTCTATGGCTACACCTTC. Amino acid sequence: CASSGLLVYGYTF.

The chain carries TRBV6-5 and TRBJ2-1, with 10 positions matching TRBD2. Germline lookup yields CDR1 MNHEY and CDR2 SVGAGI. V lost 6 bases and J lost 2; bases outside the gene matches: 4. The CDR3 runs 15 residues. The CDR3 sequence is CASRPSGGAYNEQFF. CDR3 coding DNA: TGTGCCAGCAGACCAAGCGGGGGGGCCTACAATGAGCAGTTCTTC.

The chain couples TRBV6-5 to TRBJ2-7; D may be TRBD2 (5 bases). CDR1 is MNHEY, CDR2 SVGAGI, per germline. The CDR3 runs to 15 residues. V lost 0 bases, J lost 0 bases, and 9 bases lay in between. In DNA, the CDR3 is TGTGCCAGCAGTTACTCCGCGGGTTACTCCTACGAGCAGTACTTC. Translation: CASSYSAGYSYEQYF.

This clone was picked up a small number of times. The gene calls are TRBV7-2 and TRBJ2-3; D is possibly TRBD1 (5 bases). The CDR3 has 14 amino acids. The V end was cut by 6 bases, the J end by 4 bases, with 14 bases between. The V gene's germline CDR1 is SGHTA and CDR2 FQGNSA. The CDR3 region is CASSSAGNSDTQYF. The CDR3 DNA follows: TGTGCCAGCAGTTCCGCAGGGAACTCAGATACGCAGTATTTT.

V is TRBV28 and J is TRBJ2-7; D possibly corresponds to TRBD1 (5 bases). The CDR3 has 15 residues. V lost 2 bases to trimming and J lost 4 bases, with 15 bases between them. Germline V lookup: CDR1 MDHEN, CDR2 SYDVKM. CDR3 loop: CASSLIAPDSYEQYF. CDR3 in DNA: TGTGCCAGCAGTTTAATCGCTCCCGACAGTTACGAGCAGTACTTC.

This clone was counted between two and nine times. The rearrangement links TRBV6-2 or TRBV6-3 to TRBJ2-7; 9 bases are shared with TRBD2. Germline V gives CDR1 MNHEY, CDR2 SVGEGT. The ends lost 4 bases at V and 0 bases at J; junction bases unmatched: 4. The CDR3 sequence is 15 residues long. The CDR3 loop reads CASSLAGVSSYEQYF. DNA of the CDR3: TGTGCCAGCAGTTTAGCGGGGGTGAGCTCCTACGAGCAGTACTTC.

The chain combines TRBV15 with TRBJ2-2, with 8 bases matching TRBD2. Looked up from germline, CDR1 is LNHNV and CDR2 is YYDKDF (reference sequence). V was clipped by 1 base and J by 0 bases; unmatched bases: 4. The CDR3 length is 17 residues. The CDR3 sequence is CATSRVTGGANTGELFF. The CDR3 nucleotides are TGTGCCACCAGCAGAGTTACCGGGGGGGCGAACACCGGGGAGCTGTTTTTT.

The V call is TRBV4-3, the J call TRBJ1-5; no definite D call. CDR1 is LGHNA and CDR2 is YSLEER in the germline V gene. V lost 1 base and J lost 1, with 5 bases in between. The CDR3 runs to 14 residues. This CDR3 is CASSQGGSNQPQHF. In nucleotides, the CDR3 is TGCGCCAGCAGCCAAGGTGGCAGCAATCAGCCCCAGCATTTT.

The V and J genes are TRBV5-1 and TRBJ1-4, with 8 bases lining up with TRBD1. CDR3 size: 15 residues. CDR1 and CDR2 from the germline V gene are SGHRS and YFSETQ. The J segment lost 0 bases and the V segment lost 4 bases, leaving 2 bases of the junction unmatched. In DNA, the CDR3 is TGCGCCAGCAGCAAACAGGGGGCAACTAATGAAAAACTGTTTTTT. It codes for CASSKQGATNEKLFF.